This T cell receptor (beta chain) was recorded in a study of identical twins. Regarding the study as a whole: A cross-sectional statistical analysis, not follow-up of the same donors, supported the conclusions. Out-of-frame alpha sequences that twins shared showed excess low generation probability. Abundant beta clonotypes from cord blood had fewer insertions, unlike memory repertoires, which showed none.

This clonotype was seen ten or more times. What it recognizes is unknown. Through template switching, a universal primer site was introduced, and the cDNA contained unique molecular identifiers. TCRdb re-called the 5' RACE reads with MiXCR, one entry per CDR3 protein. The sample comprises some 240,000 distinct CDR3 sequences, approximately 8.3% of which are singletons, and less than 4% rests with the top ten. CDR1 is MNHEY, CDR2 SMNVEV, per germline (reference sequence). The ends lost 5 bases at V and 4 bases at J; junction bases unmatched: 7. This CDR3 is built from 14 residues. The sample was also linked to a second study, of yellow fever vaccine responses in identical twins.

The source is a woman between 18 and 29 years old in good health. Sample: CD8+ T cells sorted from blood. The chain is built from TRBV27 and TRBJ2-5; 7 bases agree with TRBD1. The CDR3 here is CASSRPGQLETQYF. In DNA, the CDR3 is TGTGCCAGCAGTCGACCGGGACAGTTAGAGACCCAGTACTTC.